This T cell receptor (beta chain) was obtained from a study of identical twins. Overall study results and limits: Partial confounding of zero-insertion analyses by invariant MAIT and iNKT cells was possible. Whereas memory repertoires showed no such difference, abundant cord blood beta clonotypes carried fewer insertions.

The length of the CDR3 is 12 residues. The germline V and J ends were trimmed by 5 bases and 10 bases, with 12 bases remaining between them. Germline CDR1 SGHTA, CDR2 FQGTGA. This clonotype showed up just a few times. Its antigen is currently unknown. TCRdb processed the 5' RACE reads anew with MiXCR; each CDR3 protein has one entry. This sample yields some 500,000 distinct CDR3 sequences, of which 9% to 10% are seen a single time; 2.5% to 3.5% belongs to the top ten. The same sample was also studied in work on yellow fever vaccine responses in identical twins.

The sequence was collected from a woman aged 18 to 35 in good health. The material sequenced was PBMCs. The rearrangement links TRBV7-3 to TRBJ2-1; weak D call: TRBD1 (6 bases). The CDR3 region is CASSASGDEQFF. CDR3 coding DNA: TGTGCCAGCAGCGCCTCAGGGGACGAGCAGTTCTTC.